This TCR beta chain was captured in a study of T-cell reconstitution after alpha-beta-depleted transplantation in children. Study conclusions and caveats: Expanded graft clones, several hundred of them, were reportedly the source of alpha-beta T cells about two months after transplant.

Unique molecular identifiers were incorporated into the prepared TCRbeta library. TCRdb recomputed calls from the PCR reads with MiXCR, one row per CDR3 protein. This repertoire shows hundreds of thousands of distinct CDR3 sequences, roughly 10% found once; its top ten account for roughly a quarter. This clonotype was detected ten times or more. Its antigen is not known. The CDR3 length is 12 residues. Germline V gene lookup returns CDR1 MDHEN and CDR2 SYDVKM. Trimming removed 5 bases from V and 9 bases from J, with 14 bases in between. The chain employs TRBV28 and TRBJ2-7; the D gene is possibly TRBD2 (6 bases). This TCR was sampled from a male patient between 2 and 10 years old who had a stem cell transplant for chronic granulomatous disease, so the T cells may come from the graft donor. The sample consisted of peripheral blood, taken 180 days after TCRalphabeta/CD19-depleted stem cell transplant. CDR3 DNA sequence: TGTGCCAGCAGTCCCCTCCGTAGCGGGCAGTACTTC. Its protein product is CASSPLRSGQYF.